This T cell receptor beta chain was captured in a study of blood T cells in healthy people across ages (dated by TCRdb to the mid-2010s). With respect to the entire study: In model experiments, template switching captured about one uniquely barcoded TCR beta cDNA molecule for every two T cells. To track age-related changes in TCR beta repertoire diversity, the study relied on deep sequencing normalized with unique cDNA molecular identifiers. The donors were divided into four age groups: young (average around 15 years), middle-aged (around 37), aged (approximately 62) and long-lived (roughly 82). Donors of different ages were randomly distributed across sequencing lanes to avoid experimental bias. Using the same blood draw, the study looked at two additional independent replicas of 1 million unique cDNA reads for two donors, one aged 18 to 30 and the other aged 80 or older. The investigation overall reported the following: As age increased, observed TCR beta diversity per million T cells dropped in a roughly linear way, and a significant reduction was already evident by age about 36. Compared with the aged group, more naive CD4+ T cells, fewer expanded clones and increased TCR diversity were shown by the long-lived group, suggesting age selection. A strong correlation was found between observed TCR beta diversity and the percentage of naive T cells measured by flow cytometry. Since profiling was done on bulk unsorted PBMCs, naive and antigen-experienced compartments could not be conclusively compared. Because the CMV infection status of the donors was unknown, age-related changes in expanded clonotypes may potentially have been confounded. Estimates of total diversity based on one million sequenced T cells were considered lower bounds and underestimates.

Unmatched junction bases come to 6, with V trimmed by 1 base and J by 6 bases. In the germline V gene (reference sequence), CDR1 corresponds to DFQATT and CDR2 to SNEGSKA. Taken from cysteine to phenylalanine, the CDR3 has 15 residues. Only the CDR3 DNA is retained, 45 bases long and in frame from the first base. The library was generated by 5' RACE. The sequencing machine was an Illumina HiSeq 2500. A second PCR of about 6 to 12 cycles was performed with a sample-barcoded 5' primer and a J-beta primer mix. A template-switch 5' adaptor carrying 12 random nucleotides introduced a unique molecular identifier onto each TCR beta cDNA molecule. Each sample yielded at least 3 million CDR3-containing paired-end reads. The Mint cDNA synthesis kit, primed by a TRBC-specific oligonucleotide, was used to synthesize first-strand cDNA from all RNA. After uracil-DNA glycosylase treatment, a first 18-cycle PCR used universal primers M1SS and BC2_uni_R on all cDNA. Per the original workflow: Normalization of each sample was performed by random selection of 1 million high-quality reads, each carrying a distinct molecular identifier. Reads with shared molecular identifiers were discarded instead of being binned into consensus sequences. MiTCR, with a Q25 quality threshold and the strictest error-elimination algorithm, was used for CDR3 identification, clonotype clustering and error correction. A nonparametric unseen species model with Euler transformation was used to estimate a lower bound on total TCR beta diversity. TCRdb itself trimmed the public reads at Q25 with fastp, ran MiXCR and retained productive beta chains. Identical CDR3 protein sequences are pooled into one entry, listed with their most common genes and DNA. TCRdb assigned the V and J calls; the authors' analysis was not used. A total of around 800,000 distinct CDR3 sequences appear in this sample, less than 70% of them only once. The top ten constitute approximately 40% of the sample.

Donors were 30 to 45 systemically healthy Caucasian individuals from Russia aged roughly 6 to 95 years. Around 10 milliliters of peripheral blood were collected from each donor into EDTA-treated Vacutainer tubes. Ficoll-Paque density-gradient centrifugation was used to isolate PBMCs, with at least 7 million obtained per sample. Trizol reagent was used to extract total RNA from PBMCs, with at least 5.5 micrograms per sample. The percentages of naive CD45RAhigh/CD27high T cells were determined by flow cytometry on a PBMC aliquot from every donor. Note on this clonotype: It lacks a known antigen. No base-level quality is on record; no much larger clone is a single base apart.

This TCR was sampled from an older man in good health. This chain joins TRBV20-1 to TRBJ2-1; 10 bases in the middle match TRBD2. The specimen was blood. The CDR3 has the sequence CSARGALAGVNEQFF. The bases are TGCAGTGCTAGAGGGGCTCTAGCGGGGGTCAATGAGCAGTTCTTC.